These 23 T cell receptor beta chains originate from one sample sequenced in a study of beta chain features in type 1 diabetes. General study points: Shortening that was moderate but significant affected the TCRB CDR3s of Type 1 diabetes patients in all four CD4+ subsets.

Isolated RNA was reverse transcribed in full, so expressed TCRB transcripts were sequenced. TCRdb's copy holds only in-frame clones and misses some; the assay was immunoSEQ multiplex PCR. The table records over 600,000 clones, around 12% of them present only once. The antigens these receptors bind are not known. Sequenced sample: naive CD4+ T cells from blood. The receptors stem from a man aged 30 to 45 with type 1 diabetes.

This clone was seen a handful of times. The V and J genes are TRBV7-2 and TRBJ2-4, with D unclear. This CDR3 has 14 residues. Germline loops: CDR1 SGHTA, CDR2 FQGNSA. Trimming pared 1 base from V and 3 bases from J, leaving 7 bases between. CDR3 DNA sequence: TGTGCCAGCAGCTTAGTTTTGGGCAAAAACATTCAGTACTTC. This encodes CASSLVLGKNIQYF. Together with reference TRBV7-2 and TRBJ2-4, the CDR3 gives the full variable domain: GAGVSQSPSNKVTEKGKDVELRCDPISGHTALYWYRQSLGQGLEFLIYFQGNSAPDKSGLPSDRFSAERTGGSVSTLTIQRTQQEDSAVYLCASSLVLGKNIQYFGAGTRLSVL.

The V gene is TRBV7-6, the J gene TRBJ1-6; TRBD1 might be the D (6 bases). V dropped 5 bases and J dropped 0 bases, with 20 bases sitting between them. CDR1 and CDR2 (germline): SGHVS, FNYEAQ. This CDR3 comprises 19 residues. The CDR3 sequence is CASSPRGAGSSSYNSPLHF. In nucleotides, the CDR3 is TGTGCCAGCAGCCCCCGGGGGGCAGGCTCTAGCTCCTATAATTCACCCCTCCACTTT.

Comments on this clone: Other DNA sequences in this sample translate to the same CDR3. The V and J genes are TRBV18 and TRBJ2-3; 10 bases are shared with TRBD2. The germline CDR1 and CDR2 sequences are KGHSH and LQKENI. With 3 bases clipped from V and 1 base from J, the junction kept 1 base outside the gene matches. CDR3 size: 15 residues. The CDR3 nucleotides read TGTGCCAGCTCACCCGGACTAGCGGGCACAGATACGCAGTATTTT. Its translation: CASSPGLAGTDTQYF. Filled out from reference TRBV18 and TRBJ2-3, the complete variable domain reads NAGVMQNPRHLVRRRGQEARLRCSPMKGHSHVYWYRQLPEEGLKFMVYLQKENIIDESGMPKERFSAEFPKEGPSILRIQQVVRGDSAAYFCASSPGLAGTDTQYFGPGTRLTVL.

In this sample, this clone turned up a few times. The genes are TRBV28 and TRBJ2-1; the match to TRBD2 covers 12 bases. J lost 7 bases, V lost 6 bases, and 7 bases had no gene match. Germline V gene data show CDR1 as MDHEN and CDR2 as SYDVKM. The CDR3 runs 15 residues. CDR3 sequence: CASSLTSGGSNEQFF. The DNA of the CDR3 is TGTGCCAGCAGCCTGACTAGCGGGGGTTCTAATGAGCAGTTCTTC.

The chain carries TRBV6-5 and TRBJ2-5, with D maybe TRBD2 (5 bases). CDR1 MNHEY and CDR2 SVGAGI come from the germline V gene. This CDR3 region has 15 residues. Trimming removed 0 bases at V and 5 bases at J, with 13 bases between. The DNA for the CDR3 is TGTGCCAGCAGTTACTCCTTCCTAGCTGGGGAGACCCAGTACTTC. It translates to CASSYSFLAGETQYF.

The rearrangement joins TRBV5-6 to TRBJ1-2; D gene uncertain. The CDR3 has 12 amino acids. The V and J ends lost 0 bases and 1 base respectively, with 1 base between them. Per germline, CDR1 SGHDT and CDR2 YYEEEE. CDR3 DNA sequence: TGTGCCAGCAGCTTGGGTAACTATGGCTACACCTTC. Residues: CASSLGNYGYTF.

V usage is TRBV6-6 and J usage is TRBJ1-6; D perhaps matches TRBD1 (5 bases). The CDR3 sequence is 13 residues long. V was pared by 5 bases and J by 14 bases, with 16 bases between. In germline, CDR1 is MNHNY, CDR2 SVGAGI (reference sequence). CDR3 coding DNA: TGTGCCAGCAGTCCCCCGGCAGGGAAAACCCTCCACTTT. This codes for CASSPPAGKTLHF.

This clone was seen more than once but under ten times. The chain carries TRBV30 and TRBJ2-2; D possibly corresponds to TRBD1 (6 bases). Trimming cost V 6 bases and J 0 bases, with 11 bases left between them. Germline lookup yields CDR1 GTSNPN and CDR2 SVGIG (reference sequence). The CDR3 has 14 residues. CDR3: CACRRTANTGELFF. The DNA for the CDR3 is TGTGCCTGCCGGCGGACAGCGAACACCGGGGAGCTGTTTTTT.

The rearrangement links TRBV4-3 to TRBJ2-3; 8 nucleotides line up with TRBD2. Trimming cost V 0 bases and J 7 bases; bases outside gene matches: 15. CDR3 size: 18 residues. CDR1 and CDR2 from the germline V gene are LGHNA and YSLEER. CDR3 in DNA: TGCGCCAGCAGCCAAGATCTCAGGCGAGAGACTAGCGCCTATACGCAGTATTTT. Amino acids: CASSQDLRRETSAYTQYF.

The chain carries TRBV7-3 and TRBJ1-2, with D possibly TRBD1 on 5 matching bases. Trimming cost V 0 bases and J 3 bases, with 11 bases left between them. CDR3 length equals 15 residues. The germline CDR1 and CDR2 sequences are SGHTA and FQGTGA. CDR3 in DNA: TGTGCCAGCAGCTTAACGGGGCAGACCCACTATGGCTACACCTTC. Its translation: CASSLTGQTHYGYTF.

This chain connects TRBV5-1 to TRBJ1-4, with D possibly matching TRBD1 (5 bases). The CDR3 consists of 15 residues. The germline V gene encodes CDR1 SGHRS and CDR2 YFSETQ. V was shortened by 1 base and J by 6 bases, with 13 bases between the two germline ends. The CDR3: CASSLNGRADEKLFF. In DNA, the CDR3 is TGCGCCAGCAGCTTGAACGGCAGGGCCGATGAAAAACTGTTTTTT.

The V gene is TRBV4-2, the J gene TRBJ2-3; D ambiguous. The germline CDR1 and CDR2 sequences are LGHNA and YNFKEQ. With 1 base removed from V and 2 bases from J, the gap between germline ends came to 4 bases. The CDR3 contains 13 residues. CDR3 region: CASSQGVTDTQYF. CDR3 sequence (DNA): TGTGCCAGCAGCCAAGGGGTCACAGATACGCAGTATTTT.

The chain employs TRBV5-1 and TRBJ1-2, with TRBD1 identical over 7 bases. In germline, CDR1 is SGHRS, CDR2 YFSETQ. The J segment lost 6 bases and the V segment lost 0 bases, leaving 8 bases of the junction unmatched. This CDR3 spans 15 amino acids. CDR3 sequence: CASSLGQGRGDGYTF. CDR3 DNA: TGCGCCAGCAGCTTGGGACAGGGTCGGGGCGATGGCTACACCTTC. Using reference TRBV5-1 and TRBJ1-2 for the parts outside the CDR3, the full variable domain is KAGVTQTPRYLIKTRGQQVTLSCSPISGHRSVSWYQQTPGQGLQFLFEYFSETQRNKGNFPGRFSGRQFSNSRSEMNVSTLELGDSALYLCASSLGQGRGDGYTFGSGTRLTVV.

The J gene is TRBJ2-6, the V gene TRBV4-3; D might be TRBD1 (5 bases). The CDR3 length is 19 residues. The ends were cut back, 1 base at V and 0 bases at J, with 16 bases in the middle. Germline loops: CDR1 LGHNA, CDR2 YSLEER. The CDR3 sequence is CASSQVGQAKSSGANVLTF. The DNA of the CDR3 is TGCGCCAGCAGCCAAGTGGGGCAGGCCAAATCCTCTGGGGCCAACGTCCTGACTTTC.

This clone turned up a few times. The rearrangement links TRBV2 to TRBJ2-1; the D gene is possibly TRBD2 (6 bases). The V gene's germline CDR1 is SNHLY and CDR2 FYNNEI. V lost 0 bases and J lost 8, with 11 bases in between. CDR3 length: 14 amino acids. The CDR3, as DNA: TGTGCCAGCAGTGAAGCGGGACTCCCCCATGAGCAGTTCTTC. This sequence encodes CASSEAGLPHEQFF.

The V gene is TRBV11-2, the J gene TRBJ1-5; D is unclear. Deletions cut 5 bases from V and 10 bases from J, with 18 bases between. The CDR3 extends over 14 amino acids. Germline V CDR1 and CDR2: SGHAT, FQNNGV. CDR3 in DNA: TGTGCCAGCAGCCTTGCGCCAAGGGTCGATCCCCAGCATTTT. Translated: CASSLAPRVDPQHF.

The chain is built from TRBV5-1 and TRBJ2-5; D is possibly TRBD2 (7 bases). Germline V CDR1 and CDR2: SGHRS, YFSETQ. The V and J ends lost 3 bases and 4 bases respectively, with 22 bases between them. The CDR3 contains 17 residues. The CDR3 DNA follows: TGCGCCAGCAGCTCGAATCTACTACCGGGGGGCGGAGAGACCCAGTACTTC. Translation gives CASSSNLLPGGGETQYF.

This clone showed up just a few times. J is TRBJ1-5 and V is TRBV30; D is perhaps TRBD1 (5 bases). V was clipped by 8 bases and J by 2 bases, with 13 bases between them. The CDR3 sequence is 13 residues long. Germline values: CDR1 GTSNPN, CDR2 SVGIG (reference sequence). In nucleotides, the CDR3 is TGTGCCCGGGACGGAGGGGGCAATCAGCCCCAGCATTTT. Amino acid sequence: CARDGGGNQPQHF.

The sample holds a few counts of this clone. V is TRBV6-1 and J is TRBJ2-5; D might be TRBD1 (6 bases). The CDR3 runs 13 residues. CDR1 is MNHNS and CDR2 is SASEGT in the germline V gene. Trimming pared 6 bases from V and 5 bases from J, leaving 13 bases between. The DNA for the CDR3 is TGTGCCAGCAGCCACAGGGTACCCGAGACCCAGTACTTC. As protein: CASSHRVPETQYF.

The J gene is TRBJ1-2, the V gene TRBV2; 10 bases agree with TRBD1. CDR3 length: 15 residues. The V gene end was trimmed by 2 bases and the J gene end by 3 bases; junction bases not matched to a gene: 3. Germline V CDR1 and CDR2: SNHLY, FYNNEI. CDR3 DNA sequence: TGTGCCAGCAGTGAAAAGACAGGGGGCGACTATGGCTACACCTTC. Translated: CASSEKTGGDYGYTF.

This sequence joins TRBV25-1 and TRBJ1-4; TRBD1 agrees at 8 bases. Trimming at V came to 3 bases and at J to 5 bases, leaving 2 bases not matched to a gene. This CDR3 has 14 amino acids. Germline values: CDR1 MGHDK, CDR2 SYGVNS. CDR3: CASSEGQENEKLFF. CDR3 coding DNA: TGTGCCAGCAGTGAGGGACAGGAAAATGAAAAACTGTTTTTT.

V gene TRBV7-9 combines with J gene TRBJ1-2, with a tentative D call TRBD1 (6 bases). The CDR3 covers 14 residues. CDR1 is SEHNR and CDR2 is FQNEAQ in the germline V gene (reference sequence). V was trimmed by 5 bases and J by 6 bases, leaving 16 bases between them. CDR3 DNA: TGTGCCAGCAGCACTGGGACATTCTTCAATGGCTACACCTTC. Translated, it gives CASSTGTFFNGYTF.

This chain uses TRBV9 with TRBJ2-3; D call uncertain. Per the germline V gene, CDR1 is SGDLS and CDR2 is YYNGEE. Trimming shortened V by 4 bases and J by 2 bases, and 17 bases separated the two germline ends. This CDR3 has 16 amino acids. In nucleotides, the CDR3 is TGTGCCAGCAGCAAGGCACCTTACGTGGTCACAGATACGCAGTATTTT. This translates into CASSKAPYVVTDTQYF.